The 8 T cell receptor beta chains in this list originate from one sample, sequenced in a study of blood T cell repertoires in COVID-19. TCRdb's copy holds only in-frame clones and misses some; the assay was immunoSEQ multiplex PCR. Of 91,000 or so clones in the sample, about 86% were seen once. Material for sequencing was peripheral blood. The receptor set was obtained from a woman between 55 and 75 years old in a cohort sampled during active or convalescent COVID-19.

The chain employs TRBV25-1 and TRBJ2-7; 8 positions agree with TRBD2. Trimming took 7 bases from V and 6 from J; bases not matched to a gene: 8. The germline V gene has CDR1 MGHDK and CDR2 SYGVNS. This CDR3 contains 13 residues. CDR3 DNA: TGTGCCAGCACTCGGGGGGGCCGAGCCGAGCAGTACTTC. Translation gives CASTRGGRAEQYF.

V gene TRBV3-1 (or the pseudogene TRBV3-2) combines with J gene TRBJ2-1; TRBD2 aligns across 11 bases. This CDR3 comprises 15 residues. CDR1 and CDR2 (germline): LGHDT, YNNKEL (reference sequence). V lost 1 base, J lost 10 bases, and 6 bases stayed unmatched. CDR3 in amino acids: CASSQGLAGGGEQFF. The CDR3, as DNA: TGTGCCAGCAGCCAAGGTCTAGCGGGAGGTGGGGAGCAGTTCTTC.

The rearrangement uses TRBV30 and TRBJ1-2; TRBD1 matches 9 bases. The CDR3 consists of 13 residues. Germline V gene lookup returns CDR1 GTSNPN and CDR2 SVGIG (reference sequence). The trim removed 5 bases at V and 7 bases at J, leaving 8 bases unmatched. The DNA for the CDR3 is TGTGCCTGGTCGGCCGGGACAGGGATTGGCTACACCTTC. Translated, it gives CAWSAGTGIGYTF.

The gene calls are TRBV27 and TRBJ2-7, with a possible D match to TRBD1 (7 bases). Germline CDR1 is MNHEY and CDR2 is SMNVEV (reference sequence). The V and J ends lost 6 bases and 7 bases respectively, with 13 bases between them. The CDR3 length is 12 residues. Here the CDR3 DNA reads TGTGCCAGCAGCTATCAGGGGGGAGAGCAGTACTTC. As protein: CASSYQGGEQYF.

The chain employs TRBV4-1 and TRBJ1-3; D is uncertain. CDR3 length: 15 amino acids. CDR1 MGHRA and CDR2 YSYEKL come from the germline V gene. The V end was cut by 1 base, the J end by 4 bases, with 11 bases between. CDR3 nucleotides: TGCGCCAGCAGCCAAGCGCAAAGGGAGGGAAACACCATATATTTT. Translated, it gives CASSQAQREGNTIYF.

V gene TRBV14 combines with J gene TRBJ2-1; 10 bases match TRBD2. This CDR3 is built from 17 residues. Germline CDR1 is SGHDN and CDR2 is FVKESK. Trimming cost V 4 bases and J 2 bases; bases outside gene matches: 8. Here the CDR3 reads CASSRGSLAGTYNEQFF. CDR3 coding DNA: TGTGCCAGCAGCCGGGGGTCACTAGCGGGAACCTACAATGAGCAGTTCTTC.

The chain has TRBV7-2 and TRBJ2-3, with 10 bases lining up with TRBD1. Per the germline V gene, CDR1 is SGHTA and CDR2 is FQGNSA. V was pared by 5 bases and J by 14 bases, with 10 bases of the junction left unmatched. The CDR3 is 13 residues long. CDR3 sequence reads: CASSTITGTGVYF. CDR3 bases: TGTGCCAGCAGCACCATAACCGGGACAGGGGTGTATTTT.

V and J are TRBV3-1 (or the pseudogene TRBV3-2) and TRBJ2-3; 8 nucleotides match TRBD2. Looked up from germline, CDR1 is LGHDT and CDR2 is YNNKEL (reference sequence). J lost 0 bases, V lost 4 bases, and 3 bases had no gene match. This CDR3 is built from 15 residues. The CDR3 region has the DNA TGTGCCAGCAGCCCTACTAGCGGTAGCACAGATACGCAGTATTTT. Translated: CASSPTSGSTDTQYF.